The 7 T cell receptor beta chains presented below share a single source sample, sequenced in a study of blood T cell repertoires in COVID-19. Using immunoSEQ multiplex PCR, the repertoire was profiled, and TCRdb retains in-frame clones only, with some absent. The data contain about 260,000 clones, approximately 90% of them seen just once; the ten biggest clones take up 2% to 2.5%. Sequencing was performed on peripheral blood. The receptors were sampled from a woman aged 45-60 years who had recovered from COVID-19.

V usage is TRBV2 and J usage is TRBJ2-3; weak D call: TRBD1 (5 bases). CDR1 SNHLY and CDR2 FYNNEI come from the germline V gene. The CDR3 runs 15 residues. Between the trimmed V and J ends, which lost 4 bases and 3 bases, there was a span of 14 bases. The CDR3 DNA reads TGTGCCAGCAGTGTAGGCCTTCAGGGAACAGATACGCAGTATTTT. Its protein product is CASSVGLQGTDTQYF.

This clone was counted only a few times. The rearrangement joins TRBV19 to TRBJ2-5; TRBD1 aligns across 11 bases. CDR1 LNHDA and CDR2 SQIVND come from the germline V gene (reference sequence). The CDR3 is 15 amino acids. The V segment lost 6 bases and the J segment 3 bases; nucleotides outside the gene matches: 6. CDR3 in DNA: TGTGCCAGTAGCCCCAGGACAGGGGGCGAAGAGACCCAGTACTTC. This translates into CASSPRTGGEETQYF.

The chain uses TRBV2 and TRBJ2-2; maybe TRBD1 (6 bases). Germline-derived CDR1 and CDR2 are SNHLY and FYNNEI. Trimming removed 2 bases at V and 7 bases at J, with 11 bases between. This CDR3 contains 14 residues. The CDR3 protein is CASSEQGWDGELFF. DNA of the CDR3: TGTGCCAGCAGTGAACAGGGGTGGGACGGGGAGCTGTTTTTT.

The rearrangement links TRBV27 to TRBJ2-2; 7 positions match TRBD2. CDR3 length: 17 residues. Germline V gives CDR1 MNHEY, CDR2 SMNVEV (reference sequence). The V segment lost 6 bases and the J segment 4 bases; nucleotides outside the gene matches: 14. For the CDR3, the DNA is TGTGCCAGCAGCCCGGTAGGCTCCGGGGGGATCACCGGGGAGCTGTTTTTT. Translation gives CASSPVGSGGITGELFF.

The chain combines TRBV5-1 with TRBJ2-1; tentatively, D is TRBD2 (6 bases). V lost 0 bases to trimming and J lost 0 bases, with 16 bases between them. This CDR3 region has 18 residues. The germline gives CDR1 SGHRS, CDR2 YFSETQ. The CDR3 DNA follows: TGCGCCAGCAGCTTGGCTCCGGGACTTTCGAGCTCCTACAATGAGCAGTTCTTC. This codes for CASSLAPGLSSSYNEQFF.

Here the CDR3 reads CASSTQGGSTEAFF. The CDR3 DNA reads TGTGCCAGCAGCACGCAGGGGGGAAGCACTGAAGCTTTCTTT. This chain connects TRBV6-6 to TRBJ1-1; the match to TRBD1 covers 7 bases. The CDR3 length is 14 residues. The ends lost 6 bases at V and 4 bases at J; junction bases unmatched: 8. Germline CDR1 and CDR2: MNHNY and SVGAGI (reference sequence).

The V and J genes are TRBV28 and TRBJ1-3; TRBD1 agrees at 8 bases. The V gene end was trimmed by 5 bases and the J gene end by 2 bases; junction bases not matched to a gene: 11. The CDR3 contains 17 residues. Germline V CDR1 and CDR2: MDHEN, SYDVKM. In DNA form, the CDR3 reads TGTGCCAGCAGTCCCTCCGGACAGGGAGGAGCTGGAAACACCATATATTTT. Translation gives CASSPSGQGGAGNTIYF.